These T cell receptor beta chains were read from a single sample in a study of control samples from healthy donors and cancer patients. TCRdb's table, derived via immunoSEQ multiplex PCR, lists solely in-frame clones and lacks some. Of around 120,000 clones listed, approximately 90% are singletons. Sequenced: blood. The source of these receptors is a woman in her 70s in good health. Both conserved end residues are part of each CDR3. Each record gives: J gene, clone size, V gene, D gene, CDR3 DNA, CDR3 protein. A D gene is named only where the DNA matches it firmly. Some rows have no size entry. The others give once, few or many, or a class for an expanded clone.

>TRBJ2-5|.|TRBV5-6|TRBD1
TGTGCCAGCAGCATGACGACAGGGGGCTTTTCGGAAGAGACCCAGTACTTC
CASSMTTGGFSEETQYF
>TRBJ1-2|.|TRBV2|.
TGTGCCAGCAGTACTCTGGGGGGCTACACCTTC
CASSTLGGYTF
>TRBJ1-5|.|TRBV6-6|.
TGTGCCAGCAGTTACGTGGGGGGAGACAATCAGCCCCAGCATTTT
CASSYVGGDNQPQHF
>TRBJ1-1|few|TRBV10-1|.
TGCGCCAGCGCCCGAGAAAGGAACACTGAAGCTTTCTTT
CASARERNTEAFF
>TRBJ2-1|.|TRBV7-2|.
TGTGCCAGCAGCTTAGGGCCGGGGACTTACAATGAGCAGTTCTTC
CASSLGPGTYNEQFF
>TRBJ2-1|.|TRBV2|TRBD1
TGTGCCAGCAGCGACAGGGGGTTGGGTTACAATGAGCAGTTCTTC
CASSDRGLGYNEQFF
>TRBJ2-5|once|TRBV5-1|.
TGCGCCAGCAGCTTGGTGGGGGCAGGTGGGGTGGAGACCCAGTACTTC
CASSLVGAGGVETQYF
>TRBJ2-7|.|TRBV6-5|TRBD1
TGTGCCAGCAGACGGACGGGACAGGGTGCCTACGAGCAGTACTTC
CASRRTGQGAYEQYF
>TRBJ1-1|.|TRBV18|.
TGTGCCAGCTCACCCGGGGGCAGTGGCACTGAAGCTTTCTTT
CASSPGGSGTEAFF
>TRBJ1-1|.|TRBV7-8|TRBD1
TGTGCCAGCATCCTACAGGGGGGTACTGAAGCTTTCTTT
CASILQGGTEAFF
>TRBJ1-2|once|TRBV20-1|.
TGCAGTGCCAAAACCCCACCCGCAGACACCTTC
CSAKTPPADTF
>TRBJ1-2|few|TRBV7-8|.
TGTGCCAGCAGCTTAGGACCGGGACGCCCAAACTATGGCTACACCTTC
CASSLGPGRPNYGYTF
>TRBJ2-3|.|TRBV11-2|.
TGTGCCAGCAGCTTATTTCGGGGGCTCACAGATACGCAGTATTTT
CASSLFRGLTDTQYF
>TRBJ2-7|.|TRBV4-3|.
TGCGCCAGCAGCCCGGACAGTTCCTACGAGCAGTACTTC
CASSPDSSYEQYF
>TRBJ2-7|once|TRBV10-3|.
TGTGCCATCCGGGACGAGGGGGAGCAGTACTTC
CAIRDEGEQYF
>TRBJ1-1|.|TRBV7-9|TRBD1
TGTGCCAGCAGCTGGGACAGCACTGAAGCTTTCTTT
CASSWDSTEAFF
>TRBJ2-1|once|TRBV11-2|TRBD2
TGTGCCAGCATCTTAGCGGGGGGTAACTCCTACAATGAGCAGTTCTTC
CASILAGGNSYNEQFF
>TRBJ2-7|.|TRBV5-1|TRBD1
TGCGCCAGCAGCCCGCGGACAGGAGCGAGCTCCTACGAGCAGTACTTC
CASSPRTGASSYEQYF
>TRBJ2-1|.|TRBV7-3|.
TGTGCCAGCAGCGTTGGCGAGGGGCGAGAGCAGTTCTTC
CASSVGEGREQFF
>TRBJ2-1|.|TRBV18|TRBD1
TGTGCCAGCTCCTCCCGACAGGGGGCCTCATACAATGAGCAGTTCTTC
CASSSRQGASYNEQFF
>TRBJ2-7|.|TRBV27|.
TGTGCCAGCAGCCCCACAGGGCTTTATAACTACGAGCAGTACTTC
CASSPTGLYNYEQYF
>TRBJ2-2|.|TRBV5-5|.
TGTGCCAGCAGCTTGGTCGAATTAAACACCGGGGAGCTGTTTTTT
CASSLVELNTGELFF
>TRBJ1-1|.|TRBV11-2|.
TGTGCCAGCAGCTGGTTTGGGACAACCCGGAACACTGAAGCTTTCTTT
CASSWFGTTRNTEAFF
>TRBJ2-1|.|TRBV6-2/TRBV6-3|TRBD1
TGTGCCAGCAGTCTCGGACAGGCCAGGGGGTTCTTC
CASSLGQARGFF
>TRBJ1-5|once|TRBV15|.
TGTGCCACCAGCAACGGCCATGGGGGGAATCAGCCCCAGCATTTT
CATSNGHGGNQPQHF
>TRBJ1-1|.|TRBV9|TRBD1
TGTGCCAGCAGCGGGGCGGACAGGGAAGCTTTCTTT
CASSGADREAFF
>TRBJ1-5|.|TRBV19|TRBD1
TGTGCCAGTAGTATAGGGACAGGTGTGCATCAGCCCCAGCATTTT
CASSIGTGVHQPQHF
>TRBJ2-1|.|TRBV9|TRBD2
TGTGCCAGCAGCACCGGGACTAGCGGGGGGGTCGGTGAGCAGTTCTTC
CASSTGTSGGVGEQFF
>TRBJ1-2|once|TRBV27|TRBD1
TGTGCCAGCCACAGGGGCGGGGGAACTAACTATGGCTACACCTTC
CASHRGGGTNYGYTF
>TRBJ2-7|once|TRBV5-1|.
TGCGCCAGCAGCTCCTTTTCTAGCCAGGAGCAGTACTTC
CASSSFSSQEQYF
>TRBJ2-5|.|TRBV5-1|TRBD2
TGCGCCAGCAGCGGAGGGACTACGTACCAAGAGACCCAGTACTTC
CASSGGTTYQETQYF
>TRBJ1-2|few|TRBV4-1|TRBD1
TGCGCCAGCAGCCAATGGGACAGACACTACACCTTC
CASSQWDRHYTF
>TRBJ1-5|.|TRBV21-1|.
TGTGCCAGCAGCACCGGACAAAGGTGTCAGCCCCAGCATTTT
CASSTGQRCQPQHF
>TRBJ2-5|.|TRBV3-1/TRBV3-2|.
TGTGCCAGCAGCCAAGTAGGGCAGGGGGGGGAGACCCAGTACTTC
CASSQVGQGGETQYF
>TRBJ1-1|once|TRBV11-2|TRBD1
TGTGCCAGCAGCCAGGGACAGCTGAACACTGAAGCTTTCTTT
CASSQGQLNTEAFF
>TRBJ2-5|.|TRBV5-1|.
TGCGCCAGCAGCTTGGTCGGGGCTCAAGAGACCCAGTACTTC
CASSLVGAQETQYF
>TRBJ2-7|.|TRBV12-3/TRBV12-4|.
TGTGCCAGCAGTTTCGTGGGGCCCTACGAGCAGTACTTC
CASSFVGPYEQYF
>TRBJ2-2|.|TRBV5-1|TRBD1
TGCGCCAGCAGCTCGGGACAGATAACCGGGGAGCTGTTTTTT
CASSSGQITGELFF
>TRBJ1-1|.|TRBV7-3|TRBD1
TGTGCCAGCAGCCTACAGGGGGCCACTGAAGCTTTCTTT
CASSLQGATEAFF
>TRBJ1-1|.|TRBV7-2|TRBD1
TGTGCCAGCAGCTCGAGACAGGGAACGAACACTGAAGCTTTCTTT
CASSSRQGTNTEAFF
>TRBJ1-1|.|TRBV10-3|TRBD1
TGTGCCATGGGATCGGACAGGGTGACTGAAGCTTTCTTT
CAMGSDRVTEAFF
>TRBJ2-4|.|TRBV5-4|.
TGTGCCAGCAGCTGGGGGGGGCTTGGCAAAAACATTCAGTACTTC
CASSWGGLGKNIQYF
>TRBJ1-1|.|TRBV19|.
TGTGCCAGTAGTGAGGCGTGGACTGAAGCTTTCTTT
CASSEAWTEAFF
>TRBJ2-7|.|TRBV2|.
TGTGCCAGCGGGGGGTCGGCCGAAAGCTCCTACGAGCAGTACTTC
CASGGSAESSYEQYF
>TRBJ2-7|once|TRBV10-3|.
TGTGCCATCAGCCCAGGCTACGAGCAGTACTTC
CAISPGYEQYF
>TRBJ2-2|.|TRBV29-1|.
TGCAGCGTTGGGCAGTACACCGGGGAGCTGTTTTTT
CSVGQYTGELFF